These T cell receptor beta chains were read from a single sample in a study of human T cells and chemical hapten exposure. TCRdb ran MiXCR on the RACE reads and lists one entry per CDR3 protein. Of under 450,000 distinct CDR3 sequences in the sample, approximately 5% were seen once. Sample: whole blood, taken in connection with sensitization to the hapten diphenylcyclopropenone (DPC). Every receptor here comes from a woman aged 50 to 60 with alopecia areata. Some clones in this sample may be carry-over from other donors' samples. CDR3s include the opening cysteine and the closing phenylalanine or tryptophan. The order of the fields is J gene, V gene, clone size, D gene, CDR3 length, CDR3 DNA, CDR3 protein. D genes are given only for firm matches. Clone size is shown for a subset of rows, as once, few, many or a class of expanded clone.

j_call: TRBJ1-2
v_call: TRBV2
clone_size: many
d_call: -
cdr3_length: 13
cdr3_nt: TGTGCCAGCACTACCCAGAGGGGGGCTGGCTACACCTTC
cdr3_aa: CASTTQRGAGYTF

j_call: TRBJ2-3
v_call: TRBV20-1
clone_size: many
d_call: -
cdr3_length: 13
cdr3_nt: TGCAGTGCTAGAGGGCTAGGTACAGATACGCAGTATTTT
cdr3_aa: CSARGLGTDTQYF

j_call: TRBJ1-3
v_call: TRBV7-8
clone_size: -
d_call: -
cdr3_length: 17
cdr3_nt: TGTGCCAGCAGCTTAGATGGGGGGGGGCTGCGAGGAAACACCATATATTTT
cdr3_aa: CASSLDGGGLRGNTIYF

j_call: TRBJ2-2
v_call: TRBV24-1
clone_size: many
d_call: -
cdr3_length: 18
cdr3_nt: TGTGCCACCAGTGATCTAGGAACAGCTGGTTTGAACACCGGGGAGCTGTTTTTT
cdr3_aa: CATSDLGTAGLNTGELFF

j_call: TRBJ1-2
v_call: TRBV20-1
clone_size: many
d_call: -
cdr3_length: 15
cdr3_nt: TGCAGTGCTAGAGTACGGACTAGAACTAACTATGGCTACACCTTC
cdr3_aa: CSARVRTRTNYGYTF

j_call: TRBJ2-7
v_call: TRBV20-1
clone_size: many
d_call: -
cdr3_length: 15
cdr3_nt: TGCAGTGCTAGAGAGGAGAGGACGGTCCCCTACGAGCAGTACTTC
cdr3_aa: CSAREERTVPYEQYF

j_call: TRBJ2-3
v_call: TRBV3-1
clone_size: many
d_call: TRBD2
cdr3_length: 17
cdr3_nt: TGTGCCAGCAGCCAAAGGCCGAGCGGGGGCGAAACAGATACGCAGTATTTT
cdr3_aa: CASSQRPSGGETDTQYF

j_call: TRBJ2-7
v_call: TRBV12-3/TRBV12-4
clone_size: -
d_call: -
cdr3_length: 14
cdr3_nt: TGTGCCAGCAGGCGGGACATTGTTACCTACGAGCAGTACTTC
cdr3_aa: CASRRDIVTYEQYF

j_call: TRBJ1-1
v_call: TRBV11-3
clone_size: -
d_call: TRBD1
cdr3_length: 15
cdr3_nt: TGTGCCAGCAGCTTAGGGGTACAGGGGGGCACTGAAGCTTTCTTT
cdr3_aa: CASSLGVQGGTEAFF

j_call: TRBJ2-7
v_call: TRBV20-1
clone_size: many
d_call: -
cdr3_length: 14
cdr3_nt: TGCAGTGCTAAGTCCGGGACAAGCTCCTACGAGCAGTACTTC
cdr3_aa: CSAKSGTSSYEQYF

j_call: TRBJ2-1
v_call: TRBV29-1
clone_size: few
d_call: -
cdr3_length: 13
cdr3_nt: TGCAGCGTTCGGCGAGAGAGGGGCAATGAGCAGTTCTTC
cdr3_aa: CSVRRERGNEQFF

j_call: TRBJ2-7
v_call: TRBV4-3
clone_size: many
d_call: -
cdr3_length: 17
cdr3_nt: TGCGCCAGCAGCCAAGAGGTTTCGCTAGCGAACTCCTACGAGCAGTACTTC
cdr3_aa: CASSQEVSLANSYEQYF

j_call: TRBJ2-3
v_call: TRBV5-1
clone_size: few
d_call: TRBD1
cdr3_length: 17
cdr3_nt: TGCGCCAGCAGCGGAGGCACAGGGGATGGGGGTATGGCGGCGCAGTATTTT
cdr3_aa: CASSGGTGDGGMAAQYF

j_call: TRBJ2-7
v_call: TRBV7-6
clone_size: -
d_call: TRBD1
cdr3_length: 14
cdr3_nt: TGTGCCAGCAGCCCGGGACAGGGGTTTTTCGAGCAGTACTTC
cdr3_aa: CASSPGQGFFEQYF

j_call: TRBJ2-3
v_call: TRBV10-3
clone_size: many
d_call: TRBD1
cdr3_length: 14
cdr3_nt: TGTGCCATCAGTGGGGGCAGGGGGCAGGATACGCAGTATTTT
cdr3_aa: CAISGGRGQDTQYF

j_call: TRBJ1-1
v_call: TRBV13
clone_size: many
d_call: -
cdr3_length: 15
cdr3_nt: TGTGCCAGCAGCCTTTCTGCTGGGGGCAGGACTGAAGCTTTCTTT
cdr3_aa: CASSLSAGGRTEAFF

j_call: TRBJ2-5
v_call: TRBV7-3
clone_size: many
d_call: -
cdr3_length: 13
cdr3_nt: TGTGCCAGCAGGGACCCCCTGACAGAGACCCAGTACTTC
cdr3_aa: CASRDPLTETQYF

j_call: TRBJ2-3
v_call: TRBV6-6
clone_size: few
d_call: -
cdr3_length: 14
cdr3_nt: TGTGCCAGCAGTTACCCCGGGGGCACAGATACGCAGTATTTT
cdr3_aa: CASSYPGGTDTQYF

j_call: TRBJ1-2
v_call: TRBV20-1
clone_size: -
d_call: -
cdr3_length: 11
cdr3_nt: TGCAGTCTACAGGCTGTAGATGGCTACACCTTC
cdr3_aa: CSLQAVDGYTF

j_call: TRBJ2-1
v_call: TRBV7-6
clone_size: -
d_call: TRBD2
cdr3_length: 15
cdr3_nt: TGTGCCAGCAGCCCAAGCGGGGGGGCCGTAGATGAGCAGTTCTTC
cdr3_aa: CASSPSGGAVDEQFF

j_call: TRBJ1-6
v_call: TRBV12-3/TRBV12-4
clone_size: many
d_call: TRBD1
cdr3_length: 16
cdr3_nt: TGTGCCAGCAGGTCCGCCGCAGGGGGAACTAATTCACCCCTCCACTTT
cdr3_aa: CASRSAAGGTNSPLHF

j_call: TRBJ1-2
v_call: TRBV20-1
clone_size: -
d_call: -
cdr3_length: 15
cdr3_nt: TGCAGTGCTAGCGATATTGGGGCACTAAGCTATGGCTACACCTTC
cdr3_aa: CSASDIGALSYGYTF

j_call: TRBJ2-7
v_call: TRBV28
clone_size: many
d_call: TRBD2
cdr3_length: 15
cdr3_nt: TGTGCCAGCAGTTCCCCCGGGACTAGCATCTACGAGCAGTACTTC
cdr3_aa: CASSSPGTSIYEQYF

j_call: TRBJ1-1
v_call: TRBV2
clone_size: -
d_call: TRBD1
cdr3_length: 15
cdr3_nt: TGTGCCAGCAGTACGCCGGGGACAGGGGGGACTGAAGCTTTCTTT
cdr3_aa: CASSTPGTGGTEAFF

j_call: TRBJ2-5
v_call: TRBV10-3
clone_size: many
d_call: TRBD2
cdr3_length: 14
cdr3_nt: TGTGCCATCAGCAGCGGGAGTAGCCAAGAGACCCAGTACTTC
cdr3_aa: CAISSGSSQETQYF

j_call: TRBJ1-1
v_call: TRBV9
clone_size: many
d_call: -
cdr3_length: 14
cdr3_nt: TGTGCCAGCAGCCCAGCAGGGGCGGACACTGAAGCTTTCTTT
cdr3_aa: CASSPAGADTEAFF

j_call: TRBJ1-1
v_call: TRBV7-8
clone_size: few
d_call: TRBD1
cdr3_length: 15
cdr3_nt: TGTGCCAGCAGCTTCAGGGGGCCCTCAAACACTGAAGCTTTCTTT
cdr3_aa: CASSFRGPSNTEAFF

j_call: TRBJ2-1
v_call: TRBV20-1
clone_size: few
d_call: -
cdr3_length: 14
cdr3_nt: TGCAGTGCCTTCGAGGGGATCACCTACAATGAGCAGTTCTTC
cdr3_aa: CSAFEGITYNEQFF

j_call: TRBJ2-2
v_call: TRBV4-1
clone_size: -
d_call: TRBD2
cdr3_length: 19
cdr3_nt: TGCGCCAGCAGCCAAGATCCGGGACTAGCGGGGGGGCGCGCCGGGGAGCTGTTTTTT
cdr3_aa: CASSQDPGLAGGRAGELFF

j_call: TRBJ2-3
v_call: TRBV25-1
clone_size: many
d_call: TRBD2
cdr3_length: 16
cdr3_nt: TGTGCCAGCAGTCGGACTAGCGGGGGCCGGGCAGATACGCAGTATTTT
cdr3_aa: CASSRTSGGRADTQYF

j_call: TRBJ2-1
v_call: TRBV12-3/TRBV12-4
clone_size: few
d_call: TRBD2
cdr3_length: 16
cdr3_nt: TGTGCCAGCAGTTTGGAGCGGGACTGGAGCTACAATGAGCAGTTCTTC
cdr3_aa: CASSLERDWSYNEQFF

j_call: TRBJ1-2
v_call: TRBV5-1
clone_size: many
d_call: -
cdr3_length: 14
cdr3_nt: TGCGCCAGCAGCTTATCCGTCGTCGGCTATGGCTACACCTTC
cdr3_aa: CASSLSVVGYGYTF

j_call: TRBJ2-1
v_call: TRBV29-1
clone_size: -
d_call: TRBD2
cdr3_length: 14
cdr3_nt: TGCAGCGTTGTGCTAGCGGGATCCTACAATGAGCAGTTCTTC
cdr3_aa: CSVVLAGSYNEQFF

j_call: TRBJ1-4
v_call: TRBV20-1
clone_size: few
d_call: -
cdr3_length: 13
cdr3_nt: TGCAGTGCTAGTGGGGCTTTGGGGGAAAAACTGTTTTTT
cdr3_aa: CSASGALGEKLFF

j_call: TRBJ2-1
v_call: TRBV6-2/TRBV6-3
clone_size: few
d_call: -
cdr3_length: 12
cdr3_nt: TGTGCCAGCAGTGCGACAGGAGAGGAGCAGTTCTTC
cdr3_aa: CASSATGEEQFF